The T cell receptor (beta chain) under discussion was sequenced for a study of T-cell memory formation after mild COVID-19. Overall study: The TCR clusters were mostly specific to one donor.

TCRdb called the 5' RACE reads again in MiXCR, with one record for every CDR3 protein. The data contain about 410,000 distinct CDR3 sequences, around 17% of them singletons. Study-wide findings and caveats: Clones that got smaller from day 15 to 85 had even CD4/CD8, while clones growing later tipped toward CD4+. Those CD4+ clones that contracted were mainly in CM and EM (CD8+ ones in EMRA). Confirmation was lacking for SARS-CoV-2 specificity of second-wave clones that peaked on day 37.

For this clonotype: The target antigen is unknown.

The CDR3 has 15 amino acids. The germline V gene encodes CDR1 SEHNR and CDR2 FQNEAQ (reference sequence). Trimming took 8 bases from V and 8 from J; bases not matched to a gene: 7. The receptor was derived from a young man who had mild COVID-19 (a few samples of this study predate the infection). Cell type and time point are not known. The sequenced sample was PBMCs or a T cell subset sorted from them (not recorded which). The rearrangement links TRBV7-9 to TRBJ2-6; 12 positions match TRBD1. CDR3 loop: CASGRDRGRSNVLTF. The CDR3 bases are TGTGCCAGCGGCCGGGACAGGGGGCGATCCAACGTCCTGACTTTC.